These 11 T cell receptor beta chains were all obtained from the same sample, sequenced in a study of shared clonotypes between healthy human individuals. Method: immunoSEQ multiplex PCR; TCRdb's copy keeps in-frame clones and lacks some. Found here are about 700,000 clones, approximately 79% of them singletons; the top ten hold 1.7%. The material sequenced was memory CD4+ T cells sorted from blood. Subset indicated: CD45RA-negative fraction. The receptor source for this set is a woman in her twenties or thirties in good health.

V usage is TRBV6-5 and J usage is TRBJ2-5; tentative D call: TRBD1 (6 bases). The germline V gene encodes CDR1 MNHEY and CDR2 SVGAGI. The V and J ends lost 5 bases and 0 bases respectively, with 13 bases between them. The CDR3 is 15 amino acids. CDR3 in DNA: TGTGCCAGCAGTGGTGGGCGGACAGACCAAGAGACCCAGTACTTC. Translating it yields CASSGGRTDQETQYF.

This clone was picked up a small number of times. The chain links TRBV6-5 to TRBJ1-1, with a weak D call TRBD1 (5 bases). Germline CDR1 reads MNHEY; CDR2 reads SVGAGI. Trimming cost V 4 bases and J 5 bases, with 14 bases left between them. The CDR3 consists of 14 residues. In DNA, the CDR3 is TGTGCCAGCAGTTCCGCGCTAGGGACGACTGAAGCTTTCTTT. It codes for CASSSALGTTEAFF.

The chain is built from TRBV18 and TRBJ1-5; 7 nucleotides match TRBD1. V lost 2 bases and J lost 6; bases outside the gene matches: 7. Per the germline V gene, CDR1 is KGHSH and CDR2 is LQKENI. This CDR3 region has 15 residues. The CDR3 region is CASSPAQGVAQPQHF. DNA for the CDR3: TGTGCCAGCTCACCAGCCCAGGGGGTGGCTCAGCCCCAGCATTTT.

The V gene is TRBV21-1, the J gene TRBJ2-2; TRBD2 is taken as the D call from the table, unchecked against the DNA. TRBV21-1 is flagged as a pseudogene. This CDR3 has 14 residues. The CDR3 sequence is CASTRTIPTGELFF. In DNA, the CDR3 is TGTGCCAGCACCCGGACTATTCCTACCGGGGAGCTGTTTTTT.

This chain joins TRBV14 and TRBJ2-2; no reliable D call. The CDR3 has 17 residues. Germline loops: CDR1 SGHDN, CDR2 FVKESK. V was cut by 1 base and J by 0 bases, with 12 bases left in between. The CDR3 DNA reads TGTGCCAGCAGCCAAGTAGGAAGGTTCGCGAACACCGGGGAGCTGTTTTTT. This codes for CASSQVGRFANTGELFF.

The DNA of the CDR3 is TGTGCCAGCAGCTTATTCGGTCCCGGGGGCTACACCTTC. This encodes CASSLFGPGGYTF. The J gene is TRBJ1-2, the V gene TRBV13, with D unclear. This CDR3 is built from 13 residues. Trimming took off 2 bases at V and 8 bases at J, with 12 bases between the two ends. Germline V gene lookup returns CDR1 PRHDT and CDR2 FYEKMQ (reference sequence). Drawing the rest from reference TRBV13 and TRBJ1-2, the complete variable domain is AAGVIQSPRHLIKEKRETATLKCYPIPRHDTVYWYQQGPGQDPQFLISFYEKMQSDKGSIPDRFSAQQFSDYHSELNMSSLELGDSALYFCASSLFGPGGYTFGSGTRLTVV.

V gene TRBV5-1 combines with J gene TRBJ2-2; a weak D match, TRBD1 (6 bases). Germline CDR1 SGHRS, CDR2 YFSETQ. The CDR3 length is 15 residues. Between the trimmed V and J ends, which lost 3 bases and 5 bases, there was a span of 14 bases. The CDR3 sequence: CASSSGTKGTGELFF. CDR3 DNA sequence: TGCGCCAGCAGCTCCGGGACAAAAGGGACCGGGGAGCTGTTTTTT.

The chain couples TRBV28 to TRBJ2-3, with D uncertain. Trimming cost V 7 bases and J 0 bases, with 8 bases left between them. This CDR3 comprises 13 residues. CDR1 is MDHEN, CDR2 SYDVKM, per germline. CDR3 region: CASMVPSTDTQYF. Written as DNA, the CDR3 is TGTGCCAGCATGGTCCCTAGCACAGATACGCAGTATTTT. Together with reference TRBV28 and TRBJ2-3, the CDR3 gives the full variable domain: DVKVTQSSRYLVKRTGEKVFLECVQDMDHENMFWYRQDPGLGLRLIYFSYDVKMKEKGDIPEGYSVSREKKERFSLILESASTNQTSMYLCASMVPSTDTQYFGPGTRLTVL.

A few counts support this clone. The CDR3 reads CASSYTAATGAQYF. In DNA form, the CDR3 reads TGTGCCAGCAGTTACACGGCGGCCACTGGGGCCCAGTACTTC. This rearrangement joins TRBV6-5 to TRBJ2-5; D gene unclear. The CDR3 is made up of 14 amino acids. The germline gives CDR1 MNHEY, CDR2 SVGAGI. Trimming pared 2 bases from V and 9 bases from J, leaving 16 bases between.

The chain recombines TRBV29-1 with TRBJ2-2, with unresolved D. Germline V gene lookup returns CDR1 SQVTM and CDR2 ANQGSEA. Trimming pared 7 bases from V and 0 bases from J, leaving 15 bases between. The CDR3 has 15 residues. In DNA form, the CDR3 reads TGCAGCGCCCGGTCCCTTTTCGCGAACACCGGGGAGCTGTTTTTT. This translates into CSARSLFANTGELFF.

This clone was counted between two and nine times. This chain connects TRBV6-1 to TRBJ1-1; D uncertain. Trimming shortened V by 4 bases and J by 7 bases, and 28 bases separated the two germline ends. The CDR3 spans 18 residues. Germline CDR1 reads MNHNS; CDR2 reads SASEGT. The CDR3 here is CASSGAQLRTASLSEAFF. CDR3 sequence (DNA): TGTGCCAGCAGTGGGGCTCAATTGAGGACGGCCTCCCTTAGTGAAGCTTTCTTT.